What follows are 27 T cell receptor beta chains derived from one specimen sequenced in a study of blood T cell repertoires in COVID-19. Sequencing used immunoSEQ multiplex PCR; TCRdb keeps in-frame clones, though not all of them. The sample contains more than 250,000 clones, roughly nine tenths of which appear only once. Sequenced material: PBMCs or T cells enriched from blood (not recorded which). These receptors were obtained from a woman aged 18-29 years who had recovered from COVID-19.

The chain employs TRBV13 and TRBJ1-5; possible D gene TRBD1, 5 bases. V was clipped by 1 base and J by 7 bases, with 11 bases between them. CDR3 length: 14 amino acids. Germline V gives CDR1 PRHDT, CDR2 FYEKMQ (reference sequence). This chain's CDR3 is CASSLAGHGQPQHF. The CDR3 DNA is TGTGCCAGCAGCTTAGCAGGGCACGGACAGCCCCAGCATTTT.

The chain carries TRBV18 and TRBJ1-4; TRBD1 aligns across 10 bases. Looked up from germline, CDR1 is KGHSH and CDR2 is LQKENI. V was clipped by 4 bases and J by 7 bases; unmatched bases: 3. The CDR3 spans 14 residues. The CDR3 nucleotides read TGTGCCAGCTCACACGACAGGGGGCCTGAAAAACTGTTTTTT. Translated, it gives CASSHDRGPEKLFF.

Only a few counts were recorded for this clone. The chain recombines TRBV7-9 with TRBJ2-5; a possible D gene is TRBD1 (6 bases). The CDR3 is made up of 13 amino acids. Trimming stripped 6 bases from V and 4 bases from J, with 12 bases between. CDR1 is SEHNR, CDR2 FQNEAQ, per germline (reference sequence). The CDR3 here is CASRPGAPETQYF. In DNA form, the CDR3 reads TGTGCCAGCAGGCCAGGGGCGCCAGAGACCCAGTACTTC.

V is TRBV28 and J is TRBJ1-3; TRBD1 is a possible D gene (5 bases). Trimming shortened V by 3 bases and J by 4 bases, and 13 bases separated the two germline ends. Germline V gene sequence: CDR1 MDHEN, CDR2 SYDVKM. The CDR3 covers 15 residues. CDR3 region: CASSLSGGLGNTIYF. The CDR3 coding sequence is TGTGCCAGCAGTTTGTCCGGGGGACTAGGAAACACCATATATTTT.

The gene calls are TRBV7-2 and TRBJ2-1, with TRBD2 as a possible D gene (6 bases). This CDR3 spans 15 amino acids. Trimming took 4 bases from V and 8 from J, leaving 18 bases between them. Germline loops: CDR1 SGHTA, CDR2 FQGNSA. The CDR3 DNA sequence: TGTGCCAGCAGCTCTACGGGAGAGCTGCGTCATGAGCAGTTCTTC. Protein sequence: CASSSTGELRHEQFF.

The genes are TRBV7-8 and TRBJ1-4, with D unclear. Trimming left V 5 bases short and J 7 bases short, with 17 bases between. The CDR3 spans 15 residues. Germline lookup yields CDR1 SGHVS and CDR2 FQNEAQ. CDR3 DNA: TGTGCCAGCAGCCCCAGACCGGGGTATGGTGAAAAACTGTTTTTT. Amino acid sequence: CASSPRPGYGEKLFF. The whole variable domain, remainder taken from reference TRBV7-8 and TRBJ1-4, is GAGVSQSPRYKVAKRGQDVALRCDPISGHVSLFWYQQALGQGPEFLTYFQNEAQLDKSGLPSDRFFAERPEGSVSTLKIQRTQQEDSAVYLCASSPRPGYGEKLFFGSGTQLSVL.

The chain combines TRBV18 with TRBJ2-1; no firm D call. Germline V lookup: CDR1 KGHSH, CDR2 LQKENI. The CDR3 runs to 15 residues. V was trimmed by 4 bases and J by 0 bases, leaving 10 bases between them. CDR3 sequence: CASSRRVNSYNEQFF. The CDR3 DNA is TGTGCCAGCTCACGACGGGTCAACTCCTACAATGAGCAGTTCTTC.

V gene TRBV11-3 combines with J gene TRBJ1-1, with 7 bases matching TRBD1. V shed 5 bases, J shed 0 bases, and the junction held 6 bases outside the gene matches. This CDR3 is built from 15 residues. Germline V gene lookup returns CDR1 SGHNT and CDR2 YENEEA. The CDR3 loop reads CASSPRTGLNTEAFF. CDR3 nucleotide sequence: TGTGCCAGCAGCCCCCGGACAGGCTTGAACACTGAAGCTTTCTTT.

The genes are TRBV5-6 and TRBJ2-1; maybe TRBD2 (6 bases). V dropped 4 bases and J dropped 12 bases, with 14 bases sitting between them. The CDR3 has 12 residues. Germline CDR1 is SGHDT and CDR2 is YYEEEE. The CDR3 here is CASSTSGLGQFF. CDR3 coding DNA: TGTGCCAGCAGCACCTCGGGACTGGGGCAGTTCTTC.

The V call is TRBV13, the J call TRBJ1-2; TRBD1 agrees at 10 bases. The CDR3 extends over 14 amino acids. V lost 0 bases to trimming and J lost 8 bases; unmatched junction nucleotides: 3. Germline V lookup: CDR1 PRHDT, CDR2 FYEKMQ (reference sequence). The CDR3 DNA is TGTGCCAGCAGCTTAGGAGGGGACAGGGGCGGCTACACCTTC. It encodes CASSLGGDRGGYTF. The whole variable domain, remainder taken from reference TRBV13 and TRBJ1-2, is AAGVIQSPRHLIKEKRETATLKCYPIPRHDTVYWYQQGPGQDPQFLISFYEKMQSDKGSIPDRFSAQQFSDYHSELNMSSLELGDSALYFCASSLGGDRGGYTFGSGTRLTVV.

The genes are TRBV29-1 and TRBJ1-1; no definite D call. The CDR3 is 13 residues long. The V gene lost 3 bases and the J gene lost 10 bases, with 18 bases spanning the gap. The germline V gene has CDR1 SQVTM and CDR2 ANQGSEA. The DNA for the CDR3 is TGCAGCGTTGAGCACAGCACCCTAAGCGGAGCTTTCTTT. It encodes CSVEHSTLSGAFF.

This clone has just one count. The genes are TRBV10-3 and TRBJ2-3; D remains unclear. This CDR3 contains 14 residues. The ends were cut back, 4 bases at V and 1 base at J, with 9 bases in the middle. Germline V gives CDR1 ENHRY, CDR2 SYGVKD. The CDR3 sequence: CAISGVYRTDTQYF. The CDR3 region has the DNA TGTGCCATCAGTGGTGTCTACCGCACAGATACGCAGTATTTT.

The rearrangement links TRBV30 to TRBJ1-5; 9 bases align to TRBD1. The CDR3 totals 14 residues. Per germline, CDR1 GTSNPN and CDR2 SVGIG (reference sequence). Unmatched junction bases numbered 5, after V lost 1 base and J lost 7 bases. This chain's CDR3 is CAWSAGTGKQPQHF. CDR3 DNA sequence: TGTGCCTGGAGTGCCGGGACAGGGAAGCAGCCCCAGCATTTT.

The rearrangement uses TRBV19 and TRBJ2-3; D perhaps matches TRBD2 (5 bases). The V end was cut by 6 bases, the J end by 15 bases, with 28 bases between. This CDR3 is built from 15 residues. CDR1 LNHDA and CDR2 SQIVND come from the germline V gene (reference sequence). The CDR3: CASSQYGGSEPRAYF. The CDR3 DNA is TGTGCCAGTAGCCAATACGGCGGTTCTGAGCCGAGGGCATATTTT.

This chain links TRBV4-1 with TRBJ1-1; 7 nucleotides line up with TRBD1. V lost 0 bases to trimming and J lost 5 bases; unmatched junction nucleotides: 9. The CDR3 loop spans 16 amino acids. Germline V gene lookup returns CDR1 MGHRA and CDR2 YSYEKL. The CDR3 nucleotides are TGCGCCAGCAGCCAAGAGAACAGGGGCCCGAGGACTGAAGCTTTCTTT. Translation gives CASSQENRGPRTEAFF.

The gene calls are TRBV3-1 (or the pseudogene TRBV3-2) and TRBJ1-1; TRBD1 might be the D (5 bases). Germline lookup yields CDR1 LGHDT and CDR2 YNNKEL (reference sequence). V was clipped by 4 bases and J by 3 bases, with 12 bases between them. This CDR3 is 14 amino acids long. The DNA for the CDR3 is TGTGCCAGCAGCCTCAGGGAAATTGACACTGAAGCTTTCTTT. Its translation: CASSLREIDTEAFF.

The rearrangement uses TRBV3-1 (or the pseudogene TRBV3-2) and TRBJ2-2, with 7 positions matching TRBD2. There are 17 residues in the CDR3. Germline trimming cut 4 bases from V and 0 bases from J; bases unmatched to any gene: 8. Per germline, CDR1 LGHDT and CDR2 YNNKEL (reference sequence). CDR3 nucleotides: TGTGCCAGCAGCCTTGTACTGGGGGGGTCGAACACCGGGGAGCTGTTTTTT. Translated, it gives CASSLVLGGSNTGELFF.

J is TRBJ2-6 and V is TRBV3-1 (or the pseudogene TRBV3-2); possibly TRBD1 for D (6 bases). Trimming stripped 5 bases from V and 0 bases from J, with 20 bases between. Germline V CDR1 and CDR2: LGHDT, YNNKEL (reference sequence). This CDR3 spans 19 amino acids. The CDR3 bases are TGTGCCAGCAGCGCCTTCCGGGACATGACGAGCTCTGGGGCCAACGTCCTGACTTTC. Protein product: CASSAFRDMTSSGANVLTF.

The chain combines TRBV10-3 with TRBJ1-1, with TRBD1 matching over 8 bases. The CDR3 length is 15 residues. J gave up 2 bases and V 6 bases, and 8 bases lay outside the gene matches. The germline gives CDR1 ENHRY, CDR2 SYGVKD. CDR3: CAIRRGQGGNTEAFF. The DNA for the CDR3 is TGTGCCATCAGGAGAGGACAGGGAGGCAACACTGAAGCTTTCTTT.

The table lists this clone with a few counts. The J gene is TRBJ2-7, the V gene TRBV7-9; the D gene is possibly TRBD2 (6 bases). In germline, CDR1 is SEHNR, CDR2 FQNEAQ (reference sequence). The CDR3 extends over 14 amino acids. V gave up 4 bases and J gave up 4 bases, with 14 bases separating them. The CDR3 loop reads CASSSWFSGYEQYF. CDR3 nucleotide sequence: TGTGCCAGCAGCTCCTGGTTTAGCGGATACGAGCAGTACTTC.

V usage is TRBV21-1 and J usage is TRBJ2-7; the listed D gene, TRBD1, was not tested against the DNA. TRBV21-1 is annotated as a pseudogene. The CDR3 sequence is 15 residues long. The CDR3: CASSKWAGGVQEQYF. The CDR3 DNA reads TGTGCCAGCAGCAAATGGGCAGGGGGCGTTCAAGAGCAGTACTTC.

V gene TRBV28 combines with J gene TRBJ2-4; 12 bases match TRBD2. The CDR3 is 16 residues long. Germline CDR1 reads MDHEN; CDR2 reads SYDVKM. J was trimmed by 7 bases and V by 6 bases; bases with no gene match: 10. CDR3 protein: CASRSPGLAGRNIQYF. The CDR3 bases are TGTGCCAGCAGATCCCCAGGACTAGCGGGAAGGAACATTCAGTACTTC.

The gene calls are TRBV13 and TRBJ1-1, with D perhaps matching TRBD1 (5 bases). Germline CDR1 reads PRHDT; CDR2 reads FYEKMQ (reference sequence). There are 16 residues in the CDR3. Trimming removed 5 bases at V and 2 bases at J, with 18 bases between. CDR3 nucleotide sequence: TGTGCCAGCAGCATACACTCGACAGTTCTCAACACTGAAGCTTTCTTT. This encodes CASSIHSTVLNTEAFF.

There are a few counts of this clone. The chain combines TRBV7-2 with TRBJ1-1; tentatively, D is TRBD1 (5 bases). The germline gives CDR1 SGHTA, CDR2 FQGNSA. V was trimmed by 4 bases and J by 1 base, leaving 7 bases between them. CDR3 length: 13 residues. The CDR3 loop reads CASSSTGNTEAFF. CDR3 coding DNA: TGTGCCAGCAGCTCAACAGGGAACACTGAAGCTTTCTTT. The complete variable domain, with remaining parts taken from reference TRBV7-2 and TRBJ1-1, reads GAGVSQSPSNKVTEKGKDVELRCDPISGHTALYWYRQSLGQGLEFLIYFQGNSAPDKSGLPSDRFSAERTGGSVSTLTIQRTQQEDSAVYLCASSSTGNTEAFFGQGTRLTVV.

This chain links TRBV4-1 with TRBJ2-3; D is perhaps TRBD2 (6 bases). The CDR3 length is 14 residues. V shed 4 bases and J shed 2 bases, with 10 bases lying between them. Per the germline V gene, CDR1 is MGHRA and CDR2 is YSYEKL. The CDR3 protein is CASSLAGLTDTQYF. CDR3 nucleotides: TGCGCCAGCAGCCTCGCGGGGCTCACAGATACGCAGTATTTT.

The chain has TRBV5-1 and TRBJ1-3, with a possible D match to TRBD1 (5 bases). From germline, CDR1 is SGHRS and CDR2 YFSETQ. V was shortened by 1 base and J by 4 bases, with 9 bases between the two germline ends. The CDR3 length is 14 residues. For the CDR3, the DNA is TGCGCCAGCAGCTTGTCAGGGCCAGGAAACACCATATATTTT. Translating gives CASSLSGPGNTIYF.

The chain carries TRBV9 and TRBJ1-2; 10 bases match TRBD1. Germline V gene data show CDR1 as SGDLS and CDR2 as YYNGEE. The length of the CDR3 is 15 residues. The V gene end was trimmed by 0 bases and the J gene end by 8 bases; junction bases not matched to a gene: 7. The CDR3 DNA sequence: TGTGCCAGCAGCGTAGACCCCGGGACAGGGGTAGGCTACACCTTC. Translation gives CASSVDPGTGVGYTF.